These T cell receptor beta chains were read from a single sample in a study of T cells after yellow fever vaccination. TCRdb re-called the 5' RACE reads through MiXCR, storing one row per CDR3 protein. In the table there are 450,000 to 600,000 distinct CDR3 sequences, about a sixth of which are singletons. Here the sequenced sample was PBMCs, taken 5 days after the first yellow fever vaccination. These receptors all stem from a man aged 18 to 30 who received the YFV17D yellow fever vaccine. CDR3s include the opening cysteine and the closing phenylalanine or tryptophan. Fields, in order: J gene, V gene, clone size, D gene, CDR3 protein, CDR3 DNA. D genes are given only for firm matches. Only some rows state a clone size, as once, few, many or a class for expanded clones.

TRBJ2-3,TRBV27,NA,NA,CASPEGGDEGTDTQYF,TGTGCCAGTCCTGAAGGAGGGGATGAGGGCACAGATACGCAGTATTTT
TRBJ2-7,TRBV7-2,NA,TRBD1,CASSPQGVSYEQYF,TGTGCCAGCAGCCCCCAGGGGGTCTCCTACGAGCAGTACTTC
TRBJ2-1,TRBV5-1,NA,NA,CASSPAPGIGNEQFF,TGCGCCAGCAGCCCTGCGCCAGGGATTGGGAATGAGCAGTTCTTC
TRBJ2-2,TRBV6-2/TRBV6-3,few,TRBD1,CASTHYGTGGTGELFF,TGTGCCAGCACCCACTACGGGACAGGGGGAACCGGGGAGCTGTTTTTT
TRBJ1-6,TRBV4-3,NA,TRBD1,CASSRHRTGANSPLHF,TGCGCCAGCAGCCGTCACCGGACAGGGGCCAATTCACCCCTCCACTTT
TRBJ2-1,TRBV28,NA,NA,CASSLSGPHNEQFF,TGTGCCAGCAGTTTATCGGGGCCCCACAATGAGCAGTTCTTC
TRBJ2-2,TRBV6-1,NA,NA,CASRPGGSRTGELFF,TGTGCCAGCAGACCCGGAGGGAGTCGCACCGGGGAGCTGTTTTTT
TRBJ2-1,TRBV7-2,NA,TRBD1,CASSLNRGFEQFF,TGTGCCAGCAGCTTGAACAGGGGGTTTGAGCAGTTCTTC
TRBJ2-7,TRBV2,NA,NA,CASKEGGGYSYEQYF,TGTGCCAGCAAGGAGGGAGGTGGCTACTCCTACGAGCAGTACTTC
TRBJ1-1,TRBV7-9,many,NA,CASSFESGSTEAFF,TGTGCCAGCAGCTTTGAGTCGGGATCCACTGAAGCTTTCTTT
TRBJ2-3,TRBV7-9,NA,NA,CASSLKGASGQDTQYF,TGTGCCAGCAGCTTGAAGGGAGCGTCGGGGCAAGATACGCAGTATTTT
TRBJ1-1,TRBV4-1,NA,NA,CASSPIGTPNTEAFF,TGCGCCAGCAGCCCAATAGGTACCCCTAACACTGAAGCTTTCTTT
TRBJ2-5,TRBV12-3/TRBV12-4,NA,NA,CASSFLGGGPHGETQYF,TGTGCCAGCAGTTTCTTGGGTGGGGGGCCCCATGGAGAGACCCAGTACTTC
TRBJ1-1,TRBV12-3/TRBV12-4,few,NA,CASSFHAGGTEAFF,TGTGCCAGCAGTTTCCACGCTGGGGGAACTGAAGCTTTCTTT
TRBJ1-5,TRBV18,many,TRBD1,CASSPGTGQQPQHF,TGTGCCAGCTCACCCGGGACAGGACAACAGCCCCAGCATTTT
TRBJ1-6,TRBV4-2,few,NA,CASSYEGRNSPLHF,TGTGCCAGCAGCTACGAGGGTCGCAATTCACCCCTCCACTTT
TRBJ2-5,TRBV11-2,few,NA,CASSSLTTGETQYF,TGTGCCAGCAGCTCCCTGACCACCGGAGAGACCCAGTACTTC
TRBJ2-2,TRBV5-1,NA,NA,CASSLEGRTGELFF,TGCGCCAGCAGCTTGGAGGGGCGGACCGGGGAGCTGTTTTTT
TRBJ2-3,TRBV6-2/TRBV6-3,few,TRBD2,CASSWLAGGRTDTQYF,TGTGCCAGCAGTTGGTTAGCGGGGGGCCGCACAGATACGCAGTATTTT
TRBJ1-2,TRBV5-5,NA,TRBD1,CASSLEGTGLEF,TGTGCCAGCAGCTTGGAGGGGACAGGCCTAGAATTC
TRBJ1-1,TRBV29-1,few,TRBD1,CSVQGGVNTEAFF,TGCAGCGTCCAGGGGGGGGTGAACACTGAAGCTTTCTTT
TRBJ1-5,TRBV7-9,many,NA,CASSQGGYQPQHF,TGTGCCAGCAGCCAAGGAGGATATCAGCCCCAGCATTTT
TRBJ2-5,TRBV6-4,few,TRBD1,CASRDSPGQALYF,TGTGCCAGCAGAGATTCTCCGGGACAGGCCCTCTACTTC
TRBJ2-1,TRBV15,few,NA,CATSRDGSESSSYNEQFF,TGTGCCACCAGCAGAGATGGTTCAGAATCAAGCTCCTACAATGAGCAGTTCTTC
TRBJ2-1,TRBV12-3/TRBV12-4,many,TRBD2,CASSFAAGVQNEQFF,TGTGCCAGCAGTTTCGCTGCGGGGGTTCAGAATGAGCAGTTCTTC
TRBJ1-2,TRBV12-3/TRBV12-4,few,TRBD1,CASSRGGAEGYTF,TGTGCCAGCAGTAGAGGGGGCGCGGAGGGCTACACCTTC
TRBJ2-5,TRBV5-6,few,TRBD2,CASSWWVWEGTEKETQYF,TGTGCCAGCAGCTGGTGGGTATGGGAGGGGACGGAGAAAGAGACCCAGTACTTC
TRBJ2-5,TRBV12-3/TRBV12-4,few,TRBD2,CASSYLGGTQTQYF,TGTGCCAGCAGTTACTTGGGGGGGACCCAGACCCAGTACTTC
TRBJ1-2,TRBV7-9,NA,NA,CASSPWTGPSFYGYTF,TGTGCCAGCAGCCCTTGGACCGGGCCCTCCTTCTATGGCTACACCTTC
TRBJ1-2,TRBV10-3,many,NA,CAISERQIYGYTF,TGTGCCATCAGTGAACGACAGATCTACGGCTACACCTTC
TRBJ1-2,TRBV3-1,NA,NA,CASSHRPGANYGYTF,TGTGCCAGCAGCCATAGACCGGGAGCTAACTATGGCTACACCTTC
TRBJ2-7,TRBV18,few,TRBD1,CASSPRDRGEQYF,TGTGCCAGCTCACCTCGGGACAGGGGCGAGCAGTACTTC
TRBJ1-4,TRBV19,NA,NA,CASSMRVLGEKLFF,TGTGCCAGTAGTATGAGGGTTCTCGGTGAAAAACTGTTTTTT
TRBJ2-7,TRBV29-1,NA,TRBD2,CSAGGSTYEQYF,TGCAGCGCGGGGGGTAGTACGTACGAGCAGTACTTC
TRBJ1-1,TRBV6-2/TRBV6-3,many,TRBD1,CASTPSDRDYTEAFF,TGTGCCAGCACCCCCTCGGACAGGGATTACACTGAAGCTTTCTTT
TRBJ1-1,TRBV2,few,NA,CASRADRGGFTEAFF,TGTGCCAGCAGGGCAGACCGGGGGGGTTTCACTGAAGCTTTCTTT
TRBJ2-5,TRBV3-1,NA,TRBD1,CASSPLPGQGKAMVETQYF,TGTGCCAGCAGCCCTCTCCCGGGACAGGGGAAGGCTATGGTAGAGACCCAGTACTTC
TRBJ1-3,TRBV20-1,few,TRBD1,CSASRTGSGNTIYF,TGCAGTGCAAGCAGGACAGGCTCTGGAAACACCATATATTTT
TRBJ2-7,TRBV18,few,NA,CASSPNAYEQYF,TGTGCCAGCTCACCAAATGCCTACGAGCAGTACTTC
TRBJ1-6,TRBV12-3/TRBV12-4,once,NA,CASSEGRGEDSPLHF,TGTGCCAGCAGTGAGGGACGTGGGGAGGATTCACCCCTCCACTTT
TRBJ2-5,TRBV20-1,NA,TRBD1,CSATSVGQGAGETQYF,TGCAGTGCTACAAGCGTGGGACAGGGGGCAGGAGAGACCCAGTACTTC
TRBJ2-4,TRBV5-6,NA,NA,CASSLVDKRNIQYF,TGTGCCAGCAGCTTGGTAGACAAACGAAACATTCAGTACTTC
TRBJ2-5,TRBV7-9,few,TRBD2,CASSSLAGVQETQYF,TGTGCCAGCAGCTCTTTAGCGGGGGTACAAGAGACCCAGTACTTC
TRBJ2-1,TRBV12-3/TRBV12-4,many,TRBD2,CASSFLAGARNEQFF,TGTGCCAGCAGTTTTTTAGCGGGGGCAAGGAATGAGCAGTTCTTC
TRBJ2-2,TRBV2,NA,TRBD2,CAFSLVISASGAAGELFF,TGTGCCTTCAGTTTAGTGATCTCGGCTAGCGGGGCGGCCGGGGAGCTGTTTTTT
TRBJ2-3,TRBV5-6,many,TRBD1,CASRGQASTDTQYF,TGTGCCAGCAGAGGACAGGCTAGCACAGATACGCAGTATTTT
TRBJ1-4,TRBV11-2,NA,NA,CASSLGLGASTNSLNEKLFF,TGTGCCAGCAGCTTAGGTCTGGGGGCCTCGACTAACTCGTTAAATGAAAAACTGTTTTTT
TRBJ2-7,TRBV20-1,few,TRBD1,CSAQDRDRGFPYEQYF,TGCAGTGCTCAAGACCGGGACAGGGGATTCCCCTACGAGCAGTACTTC
TRBJ1-6,TRBV7-9,NA,TRBD1,CASSSDRVKDPLHF,TGTGCCAGCAGCTCCGACAGGGTAAAAGATCCCCTCCACTTT
TRBJ1-5,TRBV28,NA,NA,CASSQPISLQPQHF,TGTGCCAGCAGCCAGCCGATATCCCTGCAGCCCCAGCATTTT
TRBJ1-4,TRBV6-5,few,TRBD1,CASSYSLGTGLEKLFF,TGTGCCAGCAGTTACTCATTGGGGACAGGGCTTGAAAAACTGTTTTTT
TRBJ2-2,TRBV5-4,few,TRBD2,CASTRGLGDTGELFF,TGTGCCAGCACCCGGGGACTAGGGGACACCGGGGAGCTGTTTTTT
TRBJ2-4,TRBV19,few,NA,CASSMDGALLAKNIQYF,TGTGCCAGTAGTATGGACGGCGCCCTACTAGCCAAAAACATTCAGTACTTC
TRBJ2-7,TRBV7-3,NA,TRBD2,CASSDSGTSGYEQYF,TGTGCCAGCAGCGACTCCGGGACTAGCGGCTACGAGCAGTACTTC
TRBJ1-5,TRBV5-5,few,TRBD1,CASRSGTAQGPQHF,TGTGCCAGCAGATCCGGGACAGCCCAGGGGCCCCAGCATTTT
TRBJ2-5,TRBV7-2,few,NA,CASSLALVPGETQYF,TGTGCCAGCAGCTTAGCCTTGGTGCCAGGGGAGACCCAGTACTTC
TRBJ1-6,TRBV25-1,few,NA,CASSGPNSPLHF,TGTGCCAGCAGTGGGCCTAATTCACCCCTCCACTTT
TRBJ2-7,TRBV27,few,TRBD2,CASSPQTSGGLYEQYF,TGTGCCAGCAGTCCCCAGACTAGCGGGGGCCTCTACGAGCAGTACTTC
TRBJ1-2,TRBV3-1,few,NA,CASRSPLGHGYTF,TGTGCCAGCAGGTCGCCTTTGGGCCATGGCTACACCTTC
TRBJ2-3,TRBV6-5,few,TRBD2,CASSYKAGSSTDTQYF,TGTGCCAGCAGTTACAAAGCGGGGTCTAGCACAGATACGCAGTATTTT